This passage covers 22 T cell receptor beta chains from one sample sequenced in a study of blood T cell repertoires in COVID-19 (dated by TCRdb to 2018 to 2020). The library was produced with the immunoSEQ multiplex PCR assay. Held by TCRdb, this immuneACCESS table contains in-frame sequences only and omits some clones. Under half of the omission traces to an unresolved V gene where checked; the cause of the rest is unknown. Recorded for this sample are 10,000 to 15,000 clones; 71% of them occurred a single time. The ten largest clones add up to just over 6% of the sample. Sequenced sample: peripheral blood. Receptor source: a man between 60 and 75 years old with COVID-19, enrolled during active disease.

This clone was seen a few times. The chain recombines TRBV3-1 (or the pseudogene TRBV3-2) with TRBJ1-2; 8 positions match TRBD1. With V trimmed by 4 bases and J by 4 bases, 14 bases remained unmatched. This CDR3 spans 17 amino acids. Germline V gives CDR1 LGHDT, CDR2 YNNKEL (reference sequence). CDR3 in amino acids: CASSPVRTGPSGYGYTF. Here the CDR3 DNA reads TGTGCCAGCAGCCCCGTTCGGACAGGGCCATCTGGCTATGGCTACACCTTC.

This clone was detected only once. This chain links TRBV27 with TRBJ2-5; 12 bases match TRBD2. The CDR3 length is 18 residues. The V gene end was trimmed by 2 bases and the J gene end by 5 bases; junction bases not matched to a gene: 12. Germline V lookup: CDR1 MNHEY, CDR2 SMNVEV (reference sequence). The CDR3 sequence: CASSLSGLAGGKWETQYF. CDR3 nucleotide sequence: TGTGCCAGCAGTTTAAGTGGTCTAGCGGGGGGGAAATGGGAGACCCAGTACTTC.

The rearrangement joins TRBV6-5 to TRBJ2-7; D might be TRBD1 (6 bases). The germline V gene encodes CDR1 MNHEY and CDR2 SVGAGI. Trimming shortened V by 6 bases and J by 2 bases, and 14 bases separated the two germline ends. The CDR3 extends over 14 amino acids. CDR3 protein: CASSPWGPTYEQYF. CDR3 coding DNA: TGTGCCAGCAGCCCATGGGGGCCGACCTACGAGCAGTACTTC.

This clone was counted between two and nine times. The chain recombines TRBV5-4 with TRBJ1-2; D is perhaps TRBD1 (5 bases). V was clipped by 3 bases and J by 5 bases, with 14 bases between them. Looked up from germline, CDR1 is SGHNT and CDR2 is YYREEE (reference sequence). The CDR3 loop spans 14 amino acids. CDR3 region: CASSWPPDNYGYTF. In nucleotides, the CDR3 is TGTGCCAGCAGCTGGCCCCCGGACAATTATGGCTACACCTTC.

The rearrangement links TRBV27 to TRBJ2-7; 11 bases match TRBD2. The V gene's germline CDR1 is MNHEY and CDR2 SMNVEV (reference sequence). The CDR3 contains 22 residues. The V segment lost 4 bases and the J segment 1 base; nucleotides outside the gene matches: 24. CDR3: CASSSETKKVAGGLGRSYEQYV. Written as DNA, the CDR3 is TGTGCCAGCAGTTCAGAGACAAAAAAGGTAGCGGGAGGGCTCGGTCGGTCCTACGAGCAGTACGTC.

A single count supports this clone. The CDR3 here is CASSLTVTHWGEQFF. The CDR3 DNA reads as TGTGCCAGCAGTCTGACAGTTACGCATTGGGGTGAGCAGTTCTTC. The chain combines TRBV27 with TRBJ2-1; a weak D match, TRBD1 (5 bases). The CDR3 extends over 15 amino acids. Trimming took 5 bases from V and 9 from J, leaving 20 bases between them. The germline V gene has CDR1 MNHEY and CDR2 SMNVEV (reference sequence).

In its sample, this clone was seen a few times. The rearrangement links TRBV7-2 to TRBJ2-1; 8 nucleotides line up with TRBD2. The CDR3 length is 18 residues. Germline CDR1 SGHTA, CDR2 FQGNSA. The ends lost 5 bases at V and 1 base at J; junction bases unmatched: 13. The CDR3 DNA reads TGTGCCAGCAGCCCCTGGGGTAGCGGGGCCTTGTCCTACAATGAGCAGTTCTTC. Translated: CASSPWGSGALSYNEQFF.

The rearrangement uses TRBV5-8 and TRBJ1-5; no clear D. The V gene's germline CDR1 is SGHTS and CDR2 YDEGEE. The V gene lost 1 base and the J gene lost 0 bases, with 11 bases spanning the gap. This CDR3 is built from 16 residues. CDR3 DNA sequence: TGTGCCAGCAGCTTGTCTTACACCCATAGCAATCAGCCCCAGCATTTT. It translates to CASSLSYTHSNQPQHF.

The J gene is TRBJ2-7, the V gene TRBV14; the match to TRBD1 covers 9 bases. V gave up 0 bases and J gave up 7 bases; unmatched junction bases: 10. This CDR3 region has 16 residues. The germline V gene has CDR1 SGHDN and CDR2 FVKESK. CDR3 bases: TGTGCCAGCAGCCAAGATGTCGGACAGGGGTTTAGGGAGCAGTACTTC. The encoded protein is CASSQDVGQGFREQYF.

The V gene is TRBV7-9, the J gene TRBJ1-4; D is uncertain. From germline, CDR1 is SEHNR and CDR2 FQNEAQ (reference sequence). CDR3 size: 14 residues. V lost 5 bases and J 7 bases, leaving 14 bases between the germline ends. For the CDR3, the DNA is TGTGCCAGCAGCCCCGGGATCTCCCCTGAAAAACTGTTTTTT. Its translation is CASSPGISPEKLFF.

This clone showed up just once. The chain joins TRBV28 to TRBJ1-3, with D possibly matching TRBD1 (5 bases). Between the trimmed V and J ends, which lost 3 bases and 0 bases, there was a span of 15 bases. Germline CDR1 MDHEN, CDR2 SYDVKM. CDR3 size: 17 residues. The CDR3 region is CASSFGAGSVSGNTIYF. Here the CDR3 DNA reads TGTGCCAGCAGTTTTGGGGCCGGCAGCGTCTCTGGAAACACCATATATTTT.

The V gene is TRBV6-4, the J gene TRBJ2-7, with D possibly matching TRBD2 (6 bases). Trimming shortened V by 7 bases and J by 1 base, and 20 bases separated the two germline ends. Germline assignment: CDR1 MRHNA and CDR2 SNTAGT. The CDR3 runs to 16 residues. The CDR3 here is CASIHKDYGSSYEQYV. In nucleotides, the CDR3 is TGTGCCAGCATTCACAAAGATTACGGGAGTTCCTACGAGCAGTACGTC.

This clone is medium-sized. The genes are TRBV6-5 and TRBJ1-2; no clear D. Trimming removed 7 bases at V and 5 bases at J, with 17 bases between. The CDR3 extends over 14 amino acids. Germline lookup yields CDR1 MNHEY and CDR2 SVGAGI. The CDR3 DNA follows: TGTGCCAGCACAGGCATAGGAAATAATTATGGCTACACCTTC. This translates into CASTGIGNNYGYTF.

The DNA of the CDR3 is TGTGCCAGCAGCGACTTTGGGGGACTCCATTTCCCCATATATTTT. The encoded protein is CASSDFGGLHFPIYF. The chain links TRBV6-5 to TRBJ1-3; weak D call: TRBD1 (5 bases). The CDR3 runs 15 residues. Germline loops: CDR1 MNHEY, CDR2 SVGAGI. The V gene lost 6 bases and the J gene lost 11 bases, with 23 bases spanning the gap.

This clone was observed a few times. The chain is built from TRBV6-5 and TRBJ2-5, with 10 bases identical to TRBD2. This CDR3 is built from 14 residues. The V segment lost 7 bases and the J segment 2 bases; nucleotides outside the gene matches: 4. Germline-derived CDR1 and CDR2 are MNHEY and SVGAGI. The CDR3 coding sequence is TGTGCCAGCAAATTAGCGGGGGGACAAGAGACCCAGTACTTC. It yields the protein CASKLAGGQETQYF.

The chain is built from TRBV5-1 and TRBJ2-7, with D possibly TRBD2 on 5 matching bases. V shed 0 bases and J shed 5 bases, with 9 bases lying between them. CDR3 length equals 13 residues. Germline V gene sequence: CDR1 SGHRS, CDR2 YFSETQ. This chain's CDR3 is CASSLAWGDEQYV. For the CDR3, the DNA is TGCGCCAGCAGCTTGGCCTGGGGAGACGAGCAGTACGTC.

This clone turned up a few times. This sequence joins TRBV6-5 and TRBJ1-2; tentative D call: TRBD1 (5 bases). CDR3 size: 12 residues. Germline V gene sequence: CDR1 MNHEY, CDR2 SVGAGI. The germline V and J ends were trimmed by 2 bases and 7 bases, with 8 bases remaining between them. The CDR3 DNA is TGTGCCAGCAGTTACCAGGGTGGTGGCTACACCTTC. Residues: CASSYQGGGYTF.

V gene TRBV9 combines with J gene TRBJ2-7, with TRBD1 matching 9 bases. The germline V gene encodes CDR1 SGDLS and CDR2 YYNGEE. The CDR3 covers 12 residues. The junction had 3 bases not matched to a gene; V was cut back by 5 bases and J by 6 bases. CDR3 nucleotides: TGTGCCAGCAGTGGACAGGGGTTCGAGCAGTACTTC. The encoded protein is CASSGQGFEQYF.

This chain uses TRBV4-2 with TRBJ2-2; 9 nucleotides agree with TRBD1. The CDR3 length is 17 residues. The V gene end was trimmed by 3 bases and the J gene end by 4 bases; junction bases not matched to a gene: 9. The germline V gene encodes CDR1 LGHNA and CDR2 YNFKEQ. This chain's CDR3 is CASSQPGQGLVTGELFF. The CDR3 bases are TGTGCCAGCAGCCAGCCGGGACAGGGATTGGTCACCGGGGAGCTGTTTTTT.

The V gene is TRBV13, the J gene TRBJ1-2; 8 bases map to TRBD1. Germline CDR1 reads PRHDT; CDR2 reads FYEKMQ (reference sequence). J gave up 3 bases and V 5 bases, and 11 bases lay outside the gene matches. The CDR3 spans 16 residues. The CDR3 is CASSVGTGQVDYGYTF. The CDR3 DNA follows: TGTGCCAGCAGCGTTGGAACGGGACAGGTAGACTATGGCTACACCTTC.

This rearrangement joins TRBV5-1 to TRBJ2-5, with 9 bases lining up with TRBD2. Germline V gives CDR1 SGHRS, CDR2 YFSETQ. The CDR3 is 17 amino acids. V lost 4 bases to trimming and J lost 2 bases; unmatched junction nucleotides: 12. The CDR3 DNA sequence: TGCGCCAGCAGCCGAACAATTAGCGGGGGCGGTCAAGAGACCCAGTACTTC. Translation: CASSRTISGGGQETQYF.

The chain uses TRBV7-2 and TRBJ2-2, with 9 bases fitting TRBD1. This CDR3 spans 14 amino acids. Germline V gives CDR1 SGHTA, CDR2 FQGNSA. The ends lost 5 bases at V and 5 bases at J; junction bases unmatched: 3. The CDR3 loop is CASSTGTGTGELFF. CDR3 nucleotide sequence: TGTGCCAGCAGCACTGGGACAGGGACCGGGGAGCTGTTTTTT.